This entry concerns a single TCR beta chain. This clonotype appeared once. Its antigen is still unknown. Per-base qualities were not stored, and no clone one base away is much larger. A single read offers scant evidence. This sample is drawn from a study of T cells in Graves' hyperthyroidism and ophthalmopathy (dated by TCRdb to between 2017 and 2020). Concerning the study at large: Peripheral blood was collected at initial diagnosis, before any treatment. A discovery cohort of about 95 patients, about 40 with Graves' ophthalmopathy and roughly 59 with stable Graves' hyperthyroidism, was used to find distinguishing TCR V-J signatures. Whether ophthalmopathy could be predicted prospectively was tested in an independent validation cohort made up of under 20 hyperthyroidism patients plus 17 patients who later progressed to ophthalmopathy. For training and testing, the 95 to 100 patients in the discovery cohort were randomly divided in a 7:3 ratio. In addition, the study compared T-cell repertoires in thyroid tissue and in blood from five to seven Graves' hyperthyroidism patients. After sampling, hyperthyroidism patients received methimazole starting at 30 mg daily, and ophthalmopathy patients received high-dose intravenous methylprednisolone. The paper describes TCR Vbeta CDR3 sequencing of roughly 130 peripheral blood samples, made up of 43 ophthalmopathy patients, approximately 76 hyperthyroidism patients and roughly 17 progressor patients.

The TCR beta CDR3 regions were amplified from the RNA transcripts. For the first round of RT-PCR on the TCR CDR3, the HTBI primer set was used together with the Qiagen OneStep RT-PCR kit. A second multiplex PCR round built the libraries, followed by size selection and purification. Sequencing of the libraries was done on an Illumina HiSeq2000 using paired-end 100 bp reads. For the original study's pipeline: Raw data were processed with SOAPnuke, discarding reads with adapters, uncalled bases, mean Phred below 15, or no exact constant-primer or identifier match. COPE v1.2.5 was used to merge the high-quality paired reads, and each unique nucleotide sequence was defined as a clonotype. MiTCR v1.1 was used to align clonotypes to the IMGT TRBV, TRBD and TRBJ reference segments. The analysis included only V-J combinations with a frequency above 0.0001, which together covered roughly 99% of the repertoires. A TCS score was defined as the ratio of F50 (clonal expansion) to E x V (chaos), with BLOSUM62-based TCRdist applied between CDR3 peptides within each V-J. Welch's t-statistics and random forest reduced 514 V-J features to 13, which were used in a naive Bayes classifier (R e1071). The similarity between thyroid and blood repertoires was quantified using the Morisita-Horn index. TCRdb applied fastp at Q25 and MiXCR to the public reads, then kept only in-frame beta chains. Rows are combined by CDR3 protein, so each entry shows the most common genes and DNA. TCRdb's processing, not the study's, gives the V and J calls here. The sample records about 59,000 distinct CDR3 sequences, under 70% of which are singletons. The leading ten clones occupy approximately 3.3% of the sample.

There are 13 amino acids in the CDR3, from cysteine to phenylalanine inclusive. Kept here is only the CDR3 DNA, which spans 39 bases and is read in frame from base 1. V and J are truncated by 0 bases and 7 bases respectively, leaving an intervening sequence of 11 bases. From the germline V gene, CDR1 is SGDLS and CDR2 is YYNGEE. In the ophthalmopathy patients, disease was moderately to severely active, with a Clinical Activity Score of 3 or more, a NOSPECS grade of 4 or more, and a duration of less than 3 months. Any patient with an uncontrolled infection, another autoimmune disease, pregnancy or lactation was excluded. Diagnoses were based on clinical symptoms, serum thyroxine and TRAb, thyroid ultrasound and orbital computed tomography. PBMCs were isolated from 10 ml of fresh peripheral blood by Ficoll-Paque density gradient centrifugation. Trizol reagent was used to extract total RNA, and RNA quality was then checked on an Agilent 2100 Bioanalyzer.

Study-wide conclusions, independent of this receptor: In cross-validation, a model built on a 13 V-J signature told ophthalmopathy apart from stable hyperthyroidism with 87.88% sensitivity and 81% to 82% specificity, and in testing the same model reached 80%/75%. Sample size was not statistically predetermined, and blinding of investigators to group allocation was not performed. Blood samples also contained most of the expanded thyroid clonotypes (frequency above 0.001), which suggests that blood repertoires may reflect thyroid immune responses. In validation, the model predicted progression to ophthalmopathy with over 60% sensitivity and approximately 78% specificity, a median of approximately 6.5 months before onset.

This TCR was sampled from a woman aged 55-70 years with Graves' ophthalmopathy. The sample comprised blood. Rearrangement joined TRBV9 to TRBJ2-7, with TRBD1 tentatively as D gene (5 bases match). The nucleotide sequence reads TGTGCCAGCAGCGTAGCAGGGTCGGAGGAGCAGTACTTC. Its amino acids are CASSVAGSEEQYF.